Listed below are T cell receptor beta chains from one sample, sequenced in a study of T-cell memory formation after mild COVID-19. One entry per CDR3 protein results from TCRdb running MiXCR on the 5' RACE reads. Seen here are roughly 86,000 distinct CDR3 sequences, about 13% observed once, and the top ten hold around 27%. Sequencing was performed on PBMCs or a T cell subset sorted from them (not recorded which). The source of these receptors is an adult woman who had mild COVID-19 (a few samples of this study predate the infection). Cell type and time point are not known. Both conserved end residues are part of each CDR3. The D gene is left open where the match is weak. Some rows mark clone size as missing; the rest say once, few, many or name a class of expanded clone.

clone size	V gene	J gene	D gene	CDR3 DNA	CDR3 protein
-	TRBV28	TRBJ1-1	-	TGTGCCAGCAGTTCCCCGAGAACAGGACAGACTGAAGCTTTCTTT	CASSSPRTGQTEAFF
few	TRBV4-1	TRBJ2-5	TRBD2	TGCGCCAGCAGCCTTATAGCGGGGGGTGTCGTGGAGACCCAGTACTTC	CASSLIAGGVVETQYF
-	TRBV18	TRBJ2-5	-	TGTGCCAGCTCACCGGAATCGGCACAAGAGACCCAGTACTTC	CASSPESAQETQYF
-	TRBV30	TRBJ2-3	TRBD2	TGTGCCTGGAATAAGCTAGCGGGTACAGATACGCAGTATTTT	CAWNKLAGTDTQYF
-	TRBV4-2	TRBJ2-3	-	TGTGCCAGCAGCCATTTCGTGGGCACAGATACGCAGTATTTT	CASSHFVGTDTQYF
-	TRBV3-1	TRBJ2-7	-	TGTGCCAGCAGCCAAGAACATCGGGGGCTCTCCTACGAGCAGTACTTC	CASSQEHRGLSYEQYF
few	TRBV7-8	TRBJ2-1	TRBD1	TGTGCCAGCAGAGGGGGCACAGGACCCTCCTACAATGAGCAGTTCTTC	CASRGGTGPSYNEQFF
few	TRBV30	TRBJ2-5	-	TGTGCCTGGAGTCAGGGGGAGACCCAGTACTTC	CAWSQGETQYF
-	TRBV4-1	TRBJ2-5	-	TGCGCCAGCAGCCAAGACAGGGAACAAGAGACCCAGTACTTC	CASSQDREQETQYF
-	TRBV5-6	TRBJ2-1	TRBD2	TGTGCCAGCACCGGGACTAGCGGGAGGGAAGACAATGAGCAGTTCTTC	CASTGTSGREDNEQFF
many	TRBV6-6	TRBJ2-3	-	TGTGCCAGCAGTTACTCTCGGGGAATAACAGATACGCAGTATTTT	CASSYSRGITDTQYF
-	TRBV20-1	TRBJ2-7	-	TGCAGTGCTAGGGGCCCATACTCCTACGAGCAGTACTTC	CSARGPYSYEQYF
few	TRBV11-2	TRBJ2-1	TRBD2	TGTGCCAGCAGCTTAGCGAGCGGGAGAGTCTACAATGAGCAGTTCTTC	CASSLASGRVYNEQFF
-	TRBV27	TRBJ2-2	-	TGTGCCAGCAGTTTACGGGGGCCGGGCGGGGAGCTGTTTTTT	CASSLRGPGGELFF
few	TRBV6-6	TRBJ2-2	TRBD2	TGTGCCAGCAGCCTACATATAACGGTACTAGCGGACACCGGGGAGCTGTTTTTT	CASSLHITVLADTGELFF
-	TRBV12-3/TRBV12-4	TRBJ2-3	TRBD2	TGTGCCAGCAGCCCCCCGACTAGCGGGAGCACAGATACGCAGTATTTT	CASSPPTSGSTDTQYF
few	TRBV11-2	TRBJ2-2	TRBD1	TGTGCCAGCAGCCCTCACTATGGACAGGGGTTCCCCGGGGAGCTGTTTTTT	CASSPHYGQGFPGELFF
-	TRBV19	TRBJ2-7	-	TGTGCCAGTAGTATCTCCAACTCCTACGAGCAGTACTTC	CASSISNSYEQYF
few	TRBV7-9	TRBJ2-5	TRBD1	TGTGCCAGCAGCTTCTCCGGGACAGGGGCTGGAGAGACCCAGTACTTC	CASSFSGTGAGETQYF
few	TRBV7-8	TRBJ2-3	-	TGTGCCAGCAGCTTATATGTTGCGGTAATGGTCACAGATACGCAGTATTTT	CASSLYVAVMVTDTQYF
-	TRBV2	TRBJ1-2	-	TGTGCCAGCAGTGTGGGGGGGGCCTATGGCTACACCTTC	CASSVGGAYGYTF
few	TRBV7-9	TRBJ2-1	-	TGTGCCAGCAGCACTAGACTAGACCTGACTTACAATGAGCAGTTCTTC	CASSTRLDLTYNEQFF
few	TRBV2	TRBJ2-3	TRBD2	TGTGCCAGCAGGGAGCGGGAGAAAGGAACAGATACGCAGTATTTT	CASREREKGTDTQYF
-	TRBV24-1	TRBJ2-2	-	TGTGCCACCAGTGACCCTACGACAGCACAGAACACCGGGGAGCTGTTTTTT	CATSDPTTAQNTGELFF
-	TRBV5-4	TRBJ2-5	TRBD2	TGTGCCAGCAGCGCCCGGACTAGCGTAAAAGAGACCCAGTACTTC	CASSARTSVKETQYF
-	TRBV5-1	TRBJ2-1	-	TGCGCCAGCAGCTTGCGCGGGGCCAATCCTCCGTACAATGAGCAGTTCTTC	CASSLRGANPPYNEQFF
few	TRBV7-2	TRBJ2-2	-	TGTGCCAGCAGCTCTACAGGAAACACCGGGGAGCTGTTTTTT	CASSSTGNTGELFF
-	TRBV29-1	TRBJ2-7	-	TGCAGCGTTCCGGTGGGGCGCGAGCAGTACTTC	CSVPVGREQYF
few	TRBV29-1	TRBJ1-2	TRBD1	TGCAGCGTCCCGACAGGGGAACGGGGCTACACCTTC	CSVPTGERGYTF
many	TRBV6-5	TRBJ2-7	TRBD2	TGTGCCAGCAGCAACCTAGCGGGAGGGTCCTACGAGCAGTACTTC	CASSNLAGGSYEQYF
many	TRBV12-3/TRBV12-4	TRBJ2-1	-	TGTGCCAGCAGTGACAGTTACAATGAGCAGTTCTTC	CASSDSYNEQFF
few	TRBV4-1	TRBJ1-1	TRBD1	TGCGCCAGCAGCCCGCAAAGGGGACAGTTTGGGGCTTTCTTT	CASSPQRGQFGAFF
-	TRBV5-1	TRBJ2-1	-	TGCGCCAGCAGCTTCTTAGGAAATGAGCAGTTCTTC	CASSFLGNEQFF
few	TRBV7-6	TRBJ2-1	-	TGTGCCAGCAGCTCCATTATCCGTCACAATGAGCAGTTCTTC	CASSSIIRHNEQFF
-	TRBV7-7	TRBJ2-3	-	TGTGCTAGCAGCCAGGGACCGGCCACAGATACGCAGTATTTT	CASSQGPATDTQYF
-	TRBV10-2	TRBJ1-4	-	TGCGCCAGCAGTGTGGTGGGGGCTAATGAAAAACTGTTTTTT	CASSVVGANEKLFF
-	TRBV4-3	TRBJ2-7	-	TGCGCCAGCAGCCAAGTGCTTGAAGGCGAGCAGTACTTC	CASSQVLEGEQYF
few	TRBV11-2	TRBJ2-7	TRBD2	TGTGCCAGCAGCTTACTAGCGGGAGGTACCTACGAGCAGTACTTC	CASSLLAGGTYEQYF
-	TRBV5-1	TRBJ2-1	-	TGCGCCAGCAGCCGGACAGAGATCTACAATGAGCAGTTCTTC	CASSRTEIYNEQFF
-	TRBV6-5	TRBJ2-2	TRBD1	TGTGCCAGCAAAACCGGGACAGGGGGCGGCCCCGGGGAGCTGTTTTTT	CASKTGTGGGPGELFF
few	TRBV4-1	TRBJ2-7	-	TGCGCCAGCAGCCAAGAGGCAGGGTTGTCGGACGAGCAGTACTTC	CASSQEAGLSDEQYF
-	TRBV27	TRBJ2-7	-	TGTGCCAGCAGTCAAAGCGGCGAGCAGTACTTC	CASSQSGEQYF
-	TRBV6-5	TRBJ2-1	-	TGTGCCAGCAGCGAGGGGAGTGGCGGGGATGAGCAGTTCTTC	CASSEGSGGDEQFF
few	TRBV6-2/TRBV6-3	TRBJ2-1	TRBD1	TGTGCCAGCAGTTACCGGGACAGGGACTACAATGAGCAGTTCTTC	CASSYRDRDYNEQFF
few	TRBV15	TRBJ2-4	TRBD1	TGTGCCACCAGCAGCGAACAGGGGGCACGGGACATTCAGTACTTC	CATSSEQGARDIQYF
-	TRBV29-1	TRBJ1-3	-	TGCAGCGCCCTGATAGGAGAGCGACAGCGTGGAAACACCATATATTTT	CSALIGERQRGNTIYF
few	TRBV12-3/TRBV12-4	TRBJ2-1	-	TGTGCCAGCAGCCCCGGGGCCTACAATGAGCAGTTCTTC	CASSPGAYNEQFF
few	TRBV20-1	TRBJ2-3	-	TGCAGTGCTAGAGATCATGACTCACTCACAGATACGCAGTATTTT	CSARDHDSLTDTQYF
many	TRBV9	TRBJ2-3	TRBD2	TGTGCCAGCAGCGTAGAGGGGACTAGCTCCACAGATACGCAGTATTTT	CASSVEGTSSTDTQYF
-	TRBV2	TRBJ2-7	-	TGTGCCAGCAGACTCGCTTACGAGCAGTACTTC	CASRLAYEQYF
few	TRBV6-6	TRBJ1-1	-	TGTGCCAGCAGTTATTTCGTGGGGTCGGGTCCTGAAGCTTTCTTT	CASSYFVGSGPEAFF
few	TRBV24-1	TRBJ2-1	-	TGTGCCACCAGTGATTTGAGGGTGGGGGGACAGTTCTTC	CATSDLRVGGQFF
-	TRBV7-9	TRBJ2-7	TRBD1	TGTGCCAGCAGCTTAGCCGGCGACAGGGCCTACGAGCAGTACTTC	CASSLAGDRAYEQYF
few	TRBV4-1	TRBJ2-5	TRBD1	TGCGCCAGCAGACGTACTCCGGGACAGGAGGTAGAGACCCAGTACTTC	CASRRTPGQEVETQYF
many	TRBV5-1	TRBJ2-1	-	TGCGCCAGCAGCCCCAGGGGGACCGGGAGTACCTACAATGAGCAGTTCTTC	CASSPRGTGSTYNEQFF